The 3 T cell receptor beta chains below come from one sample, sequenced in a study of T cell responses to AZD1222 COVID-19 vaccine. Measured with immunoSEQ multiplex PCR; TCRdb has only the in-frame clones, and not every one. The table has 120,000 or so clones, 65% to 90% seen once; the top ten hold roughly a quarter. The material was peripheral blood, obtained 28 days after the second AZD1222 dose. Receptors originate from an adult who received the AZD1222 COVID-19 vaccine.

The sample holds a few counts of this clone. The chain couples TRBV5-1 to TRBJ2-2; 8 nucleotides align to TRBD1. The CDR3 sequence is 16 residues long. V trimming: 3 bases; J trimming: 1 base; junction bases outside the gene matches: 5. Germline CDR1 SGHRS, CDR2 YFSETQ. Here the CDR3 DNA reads TGCGCCAGCAGCTCGACGGGGACAGGGAACACCGGGGAGCTGTTTTTT. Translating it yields CASSSTGTGNTGELFF.

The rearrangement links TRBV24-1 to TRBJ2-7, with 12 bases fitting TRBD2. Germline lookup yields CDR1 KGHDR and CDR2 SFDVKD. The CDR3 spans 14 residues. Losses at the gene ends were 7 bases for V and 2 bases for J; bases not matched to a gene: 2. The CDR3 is CATSTSGGTYEQYF. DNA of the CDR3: TGTGCCACCAGCACTAGCGGGGGGACCTACGAGCAGTACTTC.

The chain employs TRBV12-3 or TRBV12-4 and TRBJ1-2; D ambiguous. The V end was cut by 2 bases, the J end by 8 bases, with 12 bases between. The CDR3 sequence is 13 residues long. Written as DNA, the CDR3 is TGTGCCAGCAGTTTAAATACAGCGCAAGGCTACACCTTC. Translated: CASSLNTAQGYTF.